This T cell receptor beta chain comes out of a study of blood T cell repertoires in COVID-19. As for the study in general: Samples taken during acute and convalescent COVID-19 were collected in the United States, Italy and Spain.

Enrolled through a virtual design, the participants were between 18 and 89 years of age and came from 24 US areas. Exposed study participants had met a COVID-19 case within 2 weeks before entry. In the original processing: Scientists estimated how many nucleated cells there were by amplifying reference gene primers. TCRdb keeps only in-frame clones here, not all; method: immunoSEQ multiplex PCR. V, J and clone size reflect that table, while D and trimming were determined from the DNA. Found here are around 160,000 clones, about 85% of them singletons; the top ten hold under 4.5%. This CDR3 has 12 amino acids. Per germline, CDR1 MNHEY and CDR2 SMNVEV (reference sequence). The germline V and J ends were trimmed by 5 bases and 6 bases, with 11 bases remaining between them.

The V gene is TRBV27, the J gene TRBJ2-7; D may be TRBD1 (5 bases). The sequenced sample consisted of PBMCs or T cells enriched from blood (not recorded which). This clonotype was obtained from a woman aged 40-49 years who had been exposed to COVID-19. CDR3 amino acids: CASSIQGREQYF. Here the CDR3 DNA reads TGTGCCAGCAGTATTCAGGGTCGCGAGCAGTACTTC.